The present entry profiles one TCR beta chain with its context. The sample is drawn from a study of blood T cell repertoires in COVID-19. About the study: In each case, the material was cDNA or gDNA derived from T cells, B-cell-depleted T cells, or PBMCs.

V trimming: 4 bases; J trimming: 1 base; junction bases outside the gene matches: 4. This CDR3 is 16 amino acids long. The germline CDR1 and CDR2 sequences are MNHEY and SMNVEV (reference sequence). The authors' processing: Counts of nucleated cells, estimated from reference gene primer amplification, were obtained. Libraries were prepared by immunoSEQ multiplex PCR; TCRdb keeps only in-frame clonotypes and omits some of them. The D gene and trimming were derived from the DNA, and the V and J assignments and clone size from that table. The sample carries under 130,000 clones, roughly 85% recorded once.

The sample was peripheral blood. V and J are TRBV27 and TRBJ2-5; 12 bases are shared with TRBD2. This TCR was recovered from a man aged 45-65 years in a cohort sampled during active COVID-19. The CDR3 region has the DNA TGTGCCAGCAGTTGGGTGACTAGCGGGGGCCAAGAGACCCAGTACTTC. Protein: CASSWVTSGGQETQYF.